These 18 T cell receptor beta chains originate from one sample sequenced in a study of cytomegalovirus exposure and HLA in healthy donors listed by TCRdb under 2017. The library was prepared using the immunoSEQ multiplex PCR assay. TCRdb took over this immuneACCESS table, retaining in-frame rearrangements with V and J assigned. Such tables are incomplete; in checked studies, under half of the missing clones stem from an unresolved V gene, and the remainder is unexplained. Here the sample has about 120,000 clones; over 75% occur a single time. Together, the top ten hold roughly 1.9% of the sample. Sequencing used PBMCs. The receptor source for this set is a woman aged 30 to 39 in good health and CMV-seronegative.

The chain joins TRBV12-5 to TRBJ2-1, with 13 bases that match TRBD2. With 0 bases clipped from V and 3 bases from J, the junction kept 5 bases outside the gene matches. In germline, CDR1 is LGHNT, CDR2 FRNRAP. This CDR3 is 18 amino acids long. The CDR3 protein is CASGLVTSGGAFYNEQFF. CDR3 DNA sequence: TGTGCTAGTGGTTTGGTCACTAGCGGGGGGGCCTTCTACAATGAGCAGTTCTTC.

The chain is built from TRBV5-1 and TRBJ2-1; possibly TRBD2 for D (5 bases). CDR1 is SGHRS, CDR2 YFSETQ, per germline. The CDR3 runs 15 residues. With 0 bases removed from V and 6 bases from J, the gap between germline ends came to 13 bases. This chain's CDR3 is CASSLVAGAFNEQFF. The CDR3 DNA reads as TGCGCCAGCAGCTTGGTTGCGGGCGCCTTCAATGAGCAGTTCTTC. Looking up the rest from reference TRBV5-1 and TRBJ2-1 gives the full variable domain: KAGVTQTPRYLIKTRGQQVTLSCSPISGHRSVSWYQQTPGQGLQFLFEYFSETQRNKGNFPGRFSGRQFSNSRSEMNVSTLELGDSALYLCASSLVAGAFNEQFFGPGTRLTVL.

As DNA, the CDR3 is TGTGCCAGCCAGGGGGGCGGGAATCAGCCCCAGCATTTT. Translated: CASQGGGNQPQHF. This chain links TRBV2 with TRBJ1-5; 7 positions match TRBD1. After removal of 8 bases from V and 4 bases from J, the junction contained 5 bases not matched to a gene. The CDR3 length is 13 residues. CDR1 SNHLY and CDR2 FYNNEI come from the germline V gene. The whole variable domain, remainder taken from reference TRBV2 and TRBJ1-5, is EPEVTQTPSHQVTQMGQEVILRCVPISNHLYFYWYRQILGQKVEFLVSFYNNEISEKSEIFDDQFSVERPDGSNFTLKIRSTKLEDSAMYFCASQGGGNQPQHFGDGTRLSIL.

The CDR3: CASSLEGVAGSPLHF. Written as DNA, the CDR3 is TGTGCCAGCAGCTTAGAAGGCGTAGCGGGTTCACCCCTCCACTTT. The chain combines TRBV7-2 with TRBJ1-6; no definite D call. The length of the CDR3 is 15 residues. CDR1 and CDR2 from the germline V gene are SGHTA and FQGNSA. The germline V and J ends were trimmed by 1 base and 9 bases, with 13 bases remaining between them.

This chain joins TRBV7-3 and TRBJ1-1, with 10 bases aligning to TRBD1. Germline CDR1 reads SGHTA; CDR2 reads FQGTGA. CDR3 length equals 13 residues. Trimming removed 4 bases from V and 5 bases from J; junction bases left unmatched: 1. The CDR3 bases are TGTGCCAGCAGCTCGGACAGGGGGACTGAAGCTTTCTTT. Translation: CASSSDRGTEAFF.

The V gene is TRBV7-2, the J gene TRBJ1-6, with 7 bases fitting TRBD1. Germline-derived CDR1 and CDR2 are SGHTA and FQGNSA. The trim removed 5 bases at V and 1 base at J, leaving 2 bases unmatched. The CDR3 consists of 15 residues. CDR3 sequence (DNA): TGTGCCAGCAGCCGGACAGGATCCTATAATTCACCCCTCCACTTT. Its translation is CASSRTGSYNSPLHF.

The V call is TRBV2, the J call TRBJ1-2, with D tentatively TRBD1 (5 bases). Germline V gene sequence: CDR1 SNHLY, CDR2 FYNNEI. CDR3 length equals 14 residues. The germline V and J ends were trimmed by 1 base and 8 bases, with 14 bases remaining between them. CDR3 nucleotide sequence: TGTGCCAGCAGTGAAGGGCAGGGAATAGAGGGCTACACCTTC. It encodes CASSEGQGIEGYTF. The whole variable domain, filled in from reference TRBV2 and TRBJ1-2, reads EPEVTQTPSHQVTQMGQEVILRCVPISNHLYFYWYRQILGQKVEFLVSFYNNEISEKSEIFDDQFSVERPDGSNFTLKIRSTKLEDSAMYFCASSEGQGIEGYTFGSGTRLTVV.

The gene calls are TRBV2 and TRBJ2-1, with 9 bases fitting TRBD1. The CDR3 length is 15 residues. CDR1 is SNHLY and CDR2 is FYNNEI in the germline V gene. V shed 4 bases, J shed 5 bases, and the junction held 6 bases outside the gene matches. The CDR3 spells CASSGQGGRHNEQFF. DNA of the CDR3: TGTGCCAGCAGTGGACAGGGGGGCCGACACAATGAGCAGTTCTTC.

The chain carries TRBV19 and TRBJ2-7, with TRBD2 identical over 8 bases. The CDR3 totals 15 residues. CDR1 and CDR2 (germline): LNHDA, SQIVND (reference sequence). V was pared by 5 bases and J by 2 bases, with 8 bases of the junction left unmatched. The DNA for the CDR3 is TGTGCCAGTAGTGCCCCGGGACTAGGGGCCTACGAGCAGTACTTC. It is translated as CASSAPGLGAYEQYF.

The chain joins TRBV6-5 to TRBJ2-1; D not certain. Between the trimmed V and J ends, which lost 8 bases and 5 bases, there was a span of 7 bases. The length of the CDR3 is 11 residues. CDR1 is MNHEY, CDR2 SVGAGI, per germline. The CDR3 DNA reads as TGTGCCAGCCCCACGGACAATGAGCAGTTCTTC. Its translation: CASPTDNEQFF.

The V call is TRBV9, the J call TRBJ1-5; 7 nucleotides agree with TRBD1. The CDR3 sequence is 15 residues long. The germline V gene has CDR1 SGDLS and CDR2 YYNGEE. The J segment lost 7 bases and the V segment lost 3 bases, leaving 10 bases of the junction unmatched. The CDR3: CASSATGAAGQPQHF. The CDR3 DNA reads as TGTGCCAGCAGCGCCACAGGGGCGGCGGGACAGCCCCAGCATTTT.

This rearrangement joins TRBV5-4 to TRBJ1-4; 7 bases are shared with TRBD1. Germline CDR1 and CDR2: SGHNT and YYREEE (reference sequence). Trimming cost V 4 bases and J 5 bases; bases outside gene matches: 8. The length of the CDR3 is 15 residues. In DNA, the CDR3 is TGTGCCAGCAGCCCGACAGGGTGGGCGAATGAAAAACTGTTTTTT. Translation: CASSPTGWANEKLFF.

In DNA form, the CDR3 reads TGTGCCAGCATTGCGGACAGGGCAGAGACCCAGTACTTC. Residues: CASIADRAETQYF. The rearrangement links TRBV2 to TRBJ2-5; 8 nucleotides align to TRBD1. CDR3 length equals 13 residues. Losses at the gene ends were 7 bases for V and 4 bases for J; bases not matched to a gene: 5. Germline lookup yields CDR1 SNHLY and CDR2 FYNNEI.

The chain combines TRBV4-3 with TRBJ2-5; 12 bases align to TRBD1. The CDR3 extends over 15 amino acids. The V and J ends lost 4 bases and 5 bases, in that order; junction bases with no gene match: 5. Germline V gene sequence: CDR1 LGHNA, CDR2 YSLEER. In DNA, the CDR3 is TGCGCCAGCAGCCCGGGACAGGGGGCAGGGGAGACCCAGTACTTC. It is translated as CASSPGQGAGETQYF.

This CDR3 reads CASSQVDRGYEQYF. The CDR3 region has the DNA TGCGCCAGCAGCCAGGTGGACAGGGGCTACGAGCAGTACTTC. The chain is built from TRBV4-1 and TRBJ2-7; 9 bases are a match to TRBD1. Germline V gene lookup returns CDR1 MGHRA and CDR2 YSYEKL. This CDR3 is 14 amino acids long. J lost 3 bases, V lost 3 bases, and 3 bases had no gene match.

The V call is TRBV11-2, the J call TRBJ1-6; tentative D call: TRBD1 (5 bases). Germline CDR1 is SGHAT and CDR2 is FQNNGV. The V end lost 3 bases, the J end lost 8 bases, and 5 bases lay between the germline ends. This CDR3 has 12 amino acids. The CDR3 spells CASSFRDSPLHF. In nucleotides, the CDR3 is TGTGCCAGCAGCTTCAGGGATTCACCCCTCCACTTT.

The table lists this clone with a few counts. The V and J genes are TRBV19 and TRBJ2-3; unclear D gene. Trimming shortened V by 3 bases and J by 6 bases, and 13 bases separated the two germline ends. Germline V gene sequence: CDR1 LNHDA, CDR2 SQIVND (reference sequence). The CDR3 has 14 amino acids. The CDR3 protein is CASSIGPRTDTQYF. The CDR3, as DNA: TGTGCCAGTAGTATTGGTCCCAGAACGGATACGCAGTATTTT.

V usage is TRBV11-3 and J usage is TRBJ2-2; TRBD2 matches at 8 bases. The CDR3 has 17 amino acids. CDR1 SGHNT and CDR2 YENEEA come from the germline V gene. The V gene end was trimmed by 5 bases and the J gene end by 4 bases; junction bases not matched to a gene: 12. The CDR3 sequence is CASSLSLGGGFTGELFF. Here the CDR3 DNA reads TGTGCCAGCAGCCTTTCGTTGGGCGGGGGGTTCACCGGGGAGCTGTTTTTT.